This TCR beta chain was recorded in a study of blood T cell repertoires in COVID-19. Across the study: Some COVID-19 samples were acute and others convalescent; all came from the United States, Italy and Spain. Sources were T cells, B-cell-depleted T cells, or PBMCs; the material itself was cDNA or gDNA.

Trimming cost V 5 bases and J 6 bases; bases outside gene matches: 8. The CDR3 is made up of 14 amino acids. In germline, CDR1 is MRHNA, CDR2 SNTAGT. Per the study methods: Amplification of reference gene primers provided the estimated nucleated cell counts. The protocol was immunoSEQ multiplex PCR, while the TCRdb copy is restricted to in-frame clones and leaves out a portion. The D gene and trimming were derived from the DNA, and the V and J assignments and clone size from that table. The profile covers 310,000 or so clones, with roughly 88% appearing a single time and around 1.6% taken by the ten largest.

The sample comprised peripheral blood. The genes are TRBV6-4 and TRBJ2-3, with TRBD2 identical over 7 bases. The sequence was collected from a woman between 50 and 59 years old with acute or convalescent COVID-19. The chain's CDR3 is CASSWTAGVDTQYF. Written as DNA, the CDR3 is TGTGCCAGCAGTTGGACGGCGGGGGTTGATACGCAGTATTTT.